The clone carrying this T cell receptor (beta chain) was recorded at least ten times. Its cognate antigen is unknown. Germline lookup yields CDR1 SQVTM and CDR2 ANQGSEA. Deletions cut 4 bases from V and 0 bases from J, with 9 bases between. CDR3 length: 13 residues. The data stem from a study of T cells in Graves' hyperthyroidism and ophthalmopathy. The overall study: Sampling of peripheral blood happened at initial diagnosis, prior to any treatment.

Among the patients, aged 18 to 65, hyperthyroidism was newly diagnosed and had lasted under 2 months. When hyperthyroidism was first diagnosed, the blood sample was taken, preceding any ophthalmopathy symptoms. Points from the study as a whole: A 13 V-J signature model discriminated ophthalmopathy versus stable hyperthyroidism.

Template material for amplifying TCR beta CDR3 regions consisted of RNA transcripts. HTBI primers drove first-round RT-PCR of the TCR CDR3. MiXCR, run by TCRdb on the multiplex PCR reads, gives a single entry per CDR3 protein. This table has about 770,000 distinct CDR3 sequences, around 20% appearing once. This sequence originates from a woman aged 50 to 60 with Graves' hyperthyroidism that later progressed to Graves' ophthalmopathy. The chain links TRBV29-1 to TRBJ1-1, with D uncertain. Sequencing was carried out using blood. The CDR3 nucleotides read TGCAGCGTTGCGCCTAGAATGAACACTGAAGCTTTCTTT. This sequence encodes CSVAPRMNTEAFF.